The 3 T cell receptor beta chains presented below share a single source sample, sequenced in a study of blood T cells in healthy people across ages. Using a J-beta primer mix together with a sample-barcoded 5' primer, a second PCR was run for roughly 6 to 12 cycles. TCRdb re-analysed the 5' RACE reads in MiXCR, keeping a single row per CDR3 protein. The sample has 800,000 or so distinct CDR3 sequences, approximately 59% seen once. Sequences were obtained from blood. The source is a man younger than 45 in good health.

The chain is built from TRBV14 and TRBJ2-1; no clear D gene. The CDR3 consists of 16 residues. V was trimmed by 1 base and J by 2 bases, leaving 12 bases between them. Germline V gene data show CDR1 as SGHDN and CDR2 as FVKESK. The CDR3 coding sequence is TGTGCCAGCAGCCAAGTGGGAAGTAGCCCCTACAATGAGCAGTTCTTC. Translation: CASSQVGSSPYNEQFF.

This rearrangement joins TRBV27 to TRBJ2-1, with 8 nucleotides matching TRBD2. The CDR3 is 17 amino acids. The trim removed 3 bases at V and 3 bases at J, leaving 10 bases unmatched. CDR1 is MNHEY and CDR2 is SMNVEV in the germline V gene (reference sequence). The DNA for the CDR3 is TGTGCCAGCAGTTTTCCCACGGGGCGGGGGGACTACAATGAGCAGTTCTTC. This translates into CASSFPTGRGDYNEQFF.

The rearrangement uses TRBV29-1 and TRBJ2-7, with 8 bases fitting TRBD1. This CDR3 has 14 amino acids. V shed 7 bases and J 5 bases; nucleotides not matched to a gene: 13. CDR1 and CDR2 (germline): SQVTM, ANQGSEA. CDR3 sequence reads: CSAQGAGKLDEQYF. DNA for the CDR3: TGCAGCGCTCAGGGGGCAGGGAAGTTGGACGAGCAGTACTTC.